This T cell receptor (beta chain) originates from a study of T cells in Graves' hyperthyroidism and ophthalmopathy. Study-wide background: Sampling of peripheral blood happened at initial diagnosis, prior to any treatment. General study points: Using 13 V-J features, a model discriminated ophthalmopathy from stable hyperthyroidism.

There are many counts of this clonotype. Antigen unknown. Deletions cut 1 base from V and 2 bases from J, with 10 bases between. Germline V CDR1 and CDR2: SGHRS, YFSETQ. The CDR3 loop spans 14 amino acids. Researchers amplified the TCR beta CDR3 regions from RNA transcripts. The HTBI set primed first-round TCR CDR3 RT-PCR. Via MiXCR, TCRdb re-called the multiplex PCR reads, giving one row per CDR3 protein. The profile shows about 350,000 distinct CDR3 sequences, 15% to 20% of them singletons. The sequence was collected from a woman in her thirties or forties with Graves' ophthalmopathy. The sample comprised blood. The genes are TRBV5-1 and TRBJ2-7; D uncertain. DNA for the CDR3: TGCGCCAGCAGCTTGAGCAACGGACCCTACGAGCAGTACTTC. This sequence encodes CASSLSNGPYEQYF.